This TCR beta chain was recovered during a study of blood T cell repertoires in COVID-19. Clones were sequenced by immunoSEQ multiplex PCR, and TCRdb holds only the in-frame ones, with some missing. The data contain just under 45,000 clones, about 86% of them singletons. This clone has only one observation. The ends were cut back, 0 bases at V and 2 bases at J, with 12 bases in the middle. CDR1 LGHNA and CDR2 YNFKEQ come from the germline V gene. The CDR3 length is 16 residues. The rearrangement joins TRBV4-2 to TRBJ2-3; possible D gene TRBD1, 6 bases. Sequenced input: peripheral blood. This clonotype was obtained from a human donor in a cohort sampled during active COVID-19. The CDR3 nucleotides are TGTGCCAGCAGCCAAGACTGGGGGCTGGTCACAGATACGCAGTATTTT. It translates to CASSQDWGLVTDTQYF.